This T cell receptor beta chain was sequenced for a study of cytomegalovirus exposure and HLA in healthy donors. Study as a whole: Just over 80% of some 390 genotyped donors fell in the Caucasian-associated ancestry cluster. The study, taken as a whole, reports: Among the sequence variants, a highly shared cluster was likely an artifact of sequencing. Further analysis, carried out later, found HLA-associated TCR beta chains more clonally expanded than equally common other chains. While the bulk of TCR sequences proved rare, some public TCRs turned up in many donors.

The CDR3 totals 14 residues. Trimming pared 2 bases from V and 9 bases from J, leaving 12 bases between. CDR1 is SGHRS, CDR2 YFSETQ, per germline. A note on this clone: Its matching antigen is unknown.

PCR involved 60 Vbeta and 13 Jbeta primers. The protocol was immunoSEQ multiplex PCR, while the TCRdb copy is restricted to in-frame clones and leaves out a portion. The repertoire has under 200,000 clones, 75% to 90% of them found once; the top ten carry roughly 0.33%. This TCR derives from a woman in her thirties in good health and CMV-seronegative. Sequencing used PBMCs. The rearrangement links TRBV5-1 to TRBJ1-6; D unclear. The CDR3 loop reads CASSLGDPGSPLHF. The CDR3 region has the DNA TGCGCCAGCAGCTTAGGCGATCCGGGTTCACCCCTCCACTTT.